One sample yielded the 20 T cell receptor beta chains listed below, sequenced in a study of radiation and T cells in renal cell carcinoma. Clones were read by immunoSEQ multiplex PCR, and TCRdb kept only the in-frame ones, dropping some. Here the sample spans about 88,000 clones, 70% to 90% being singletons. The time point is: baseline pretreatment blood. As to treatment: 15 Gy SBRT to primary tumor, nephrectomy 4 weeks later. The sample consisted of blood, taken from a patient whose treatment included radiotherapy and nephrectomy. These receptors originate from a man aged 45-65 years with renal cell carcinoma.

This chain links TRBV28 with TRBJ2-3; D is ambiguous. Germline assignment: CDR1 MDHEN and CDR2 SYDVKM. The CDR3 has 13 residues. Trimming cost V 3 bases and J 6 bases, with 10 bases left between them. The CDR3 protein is CASSFKAPDTQYF. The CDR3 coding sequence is TGTGCCAGCAGTTTCAAGGCCCCGGATACGCAGTATTTT.

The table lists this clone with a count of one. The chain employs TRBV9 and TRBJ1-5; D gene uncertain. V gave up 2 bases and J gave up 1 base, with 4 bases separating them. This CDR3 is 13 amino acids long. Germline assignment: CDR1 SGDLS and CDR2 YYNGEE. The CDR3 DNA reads TGTGCCAGCAGCGTCGGGAGCAATCAGCCCCAGCATTTT. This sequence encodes CASSVGSNQPQHF.

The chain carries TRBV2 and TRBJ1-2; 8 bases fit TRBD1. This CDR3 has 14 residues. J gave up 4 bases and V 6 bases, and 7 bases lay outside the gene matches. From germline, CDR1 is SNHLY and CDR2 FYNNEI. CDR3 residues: CASSPQGGSYGYTF. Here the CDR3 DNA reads TGTGCCAGCAGCCCACAGGGGGGTAGCTATGGCTACACCTTC.

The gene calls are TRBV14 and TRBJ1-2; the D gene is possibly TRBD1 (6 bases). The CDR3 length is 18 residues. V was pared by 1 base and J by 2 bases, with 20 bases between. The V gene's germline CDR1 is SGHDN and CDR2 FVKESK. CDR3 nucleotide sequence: TGTGCCAGCAGCCAAGGGACCGCCCGCAGGGGACAAAACTATGGCTACACCTTC. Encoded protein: CASSQGTARRGQNYGYTF.

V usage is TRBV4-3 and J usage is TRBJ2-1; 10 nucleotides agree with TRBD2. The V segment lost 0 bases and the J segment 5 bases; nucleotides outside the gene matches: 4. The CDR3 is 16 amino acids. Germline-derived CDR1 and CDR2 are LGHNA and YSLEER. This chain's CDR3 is CASSQDGSGGNNEQFF. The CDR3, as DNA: TGCGCCAGCAGCCAAGATGGTAGCGGGGGGAACAATGAGCAGTTCTTC.

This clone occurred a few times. The CDR3 loop reads CASSGLAGADTQYF. CDR3 bases: TGTGCCAGCAGTGGACTAGCGGGAGCAGATACGCAGTATTTT. The J gene is TRBJ2-3, the V gene TRBV6-1; 12 nucleotides align to TRBD2. Germline CDR1 reads MNHNS; CDR2 reads SASEGT. The length of the CDR3 is 14 residues. Trimming took 4 bases from V and 4 from J; bases not matched to a gene: 0.

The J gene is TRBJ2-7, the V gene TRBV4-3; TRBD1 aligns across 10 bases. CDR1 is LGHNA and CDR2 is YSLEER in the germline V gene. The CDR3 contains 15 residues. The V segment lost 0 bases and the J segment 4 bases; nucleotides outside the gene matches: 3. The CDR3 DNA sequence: TGCGCCAGCAGCCAAGATTGGACAGGGGGGTACGAGCAGTACTTC. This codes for CASSQDWTGGYEQYF.

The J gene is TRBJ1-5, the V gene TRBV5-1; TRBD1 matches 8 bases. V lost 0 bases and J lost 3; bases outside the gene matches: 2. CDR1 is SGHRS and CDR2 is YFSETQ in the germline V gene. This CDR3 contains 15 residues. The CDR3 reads CASSLAGGDNQPQHF. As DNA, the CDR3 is TGCGCCAGCAGCTTGGCAGGGGGCGACAATCAGCCCCAGCATTTT.

Here the CDR3 DNA reads TGTGCCAGCTCACCACCGGACAAGCCCGGCAGCTATGGCTACACCTTC. This codes for CASSPPDKPGSYGYTF. The chain carries TRBV18 and TRBJ1-2; tentatively, D is TRBD1 (5 bases). This CDR3 has 16 amino acids. Germline V CDR1 and CDR2: KGHSH, LQKENI. V was shortened by 0 bases and J by 4 bases, with 15 bases between the two germline ends.

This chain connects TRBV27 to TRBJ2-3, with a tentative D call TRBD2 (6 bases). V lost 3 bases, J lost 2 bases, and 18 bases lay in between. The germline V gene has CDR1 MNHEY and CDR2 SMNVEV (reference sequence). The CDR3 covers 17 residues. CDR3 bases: TGTGCCAGCAGTTTGGAACTAGCCGAGGGTATCACAGATACGCAGTATTTT. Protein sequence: CASSLELAEGITDTQYF.

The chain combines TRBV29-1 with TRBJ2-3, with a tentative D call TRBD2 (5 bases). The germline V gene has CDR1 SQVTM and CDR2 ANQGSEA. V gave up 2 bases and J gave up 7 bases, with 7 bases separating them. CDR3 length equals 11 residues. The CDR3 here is CSVEPGNTQYF. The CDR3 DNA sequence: TGCAGCGTTGAACCGGGGAATACGCAGTATTTT.

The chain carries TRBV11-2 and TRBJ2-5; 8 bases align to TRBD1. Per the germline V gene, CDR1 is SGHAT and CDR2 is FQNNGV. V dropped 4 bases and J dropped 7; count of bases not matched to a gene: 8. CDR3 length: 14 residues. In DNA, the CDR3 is TGTGCCAGCAGCTCACAGGGGGTTGTCGGGACCCAGTACTTC. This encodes CASSSQGVVGTQYF.

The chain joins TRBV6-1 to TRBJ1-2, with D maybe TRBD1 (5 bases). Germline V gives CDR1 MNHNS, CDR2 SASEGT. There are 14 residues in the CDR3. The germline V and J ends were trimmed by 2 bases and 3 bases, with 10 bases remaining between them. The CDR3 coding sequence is TGTGCCAGCAGTGAATGGGGGGAAGACTATGGCTACACCTTC. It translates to CASSEWGEDYGYTF.

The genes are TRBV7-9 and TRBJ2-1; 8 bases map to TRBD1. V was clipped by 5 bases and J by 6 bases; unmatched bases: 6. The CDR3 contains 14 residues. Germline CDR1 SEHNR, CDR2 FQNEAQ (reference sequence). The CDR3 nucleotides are TGTGCCAGCAGCCGGTCAGGGGGCTTCAATGAGCAGTTCTTC. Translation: CASSRSGGFNEQFF.

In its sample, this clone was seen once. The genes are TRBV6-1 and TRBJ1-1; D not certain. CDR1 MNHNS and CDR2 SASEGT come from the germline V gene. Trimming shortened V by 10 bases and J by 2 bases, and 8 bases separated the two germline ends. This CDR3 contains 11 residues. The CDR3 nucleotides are TGTGCCACCGATTTCAACACTGAAGCTTTCTTT. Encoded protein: CATDFNTEAFF.

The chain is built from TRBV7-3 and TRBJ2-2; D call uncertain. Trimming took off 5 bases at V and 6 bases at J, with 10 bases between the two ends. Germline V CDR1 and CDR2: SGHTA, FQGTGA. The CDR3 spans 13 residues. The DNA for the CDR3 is TGTGCCAGCAGCCAGTATCGTGCCGGGGAGCTGTTTTTT. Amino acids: CASSQYRAGELFF.

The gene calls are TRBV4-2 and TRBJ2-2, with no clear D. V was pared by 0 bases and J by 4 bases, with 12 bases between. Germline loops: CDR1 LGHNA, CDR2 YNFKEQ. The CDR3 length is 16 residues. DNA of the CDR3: TGTGCCAGCAGCCAAGACCGATTTTCGATCACCGGGGAGCTGTTTTTT. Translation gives CASSQDRFSITGELFF.

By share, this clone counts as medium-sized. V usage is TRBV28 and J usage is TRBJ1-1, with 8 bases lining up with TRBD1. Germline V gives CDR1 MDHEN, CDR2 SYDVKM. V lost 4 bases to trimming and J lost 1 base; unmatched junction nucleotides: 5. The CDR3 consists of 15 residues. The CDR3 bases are TGTGCCAGCAGTTCCATAGGACAGGGGAACACTGAAGCTTTCTTT. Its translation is CASSSIGQGNTEAFF.

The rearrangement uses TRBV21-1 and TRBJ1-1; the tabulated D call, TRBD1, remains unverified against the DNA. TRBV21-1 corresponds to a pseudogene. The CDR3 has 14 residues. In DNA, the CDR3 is TGTGCCAGCAGCAAAGCCGCCAAAGGGGGTGAAGCTTTCTTT. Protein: CASSKAAKGGEAFF.

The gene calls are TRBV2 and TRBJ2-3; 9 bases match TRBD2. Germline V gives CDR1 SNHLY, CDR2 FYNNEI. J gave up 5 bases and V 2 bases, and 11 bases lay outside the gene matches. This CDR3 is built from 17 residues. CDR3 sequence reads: CASSERAGGFSGDTQYF. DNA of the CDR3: TGTGCCAGCAGTGAACGGGCGGGAGGGTTCAGCGGAGATACGCAGTATTTT.